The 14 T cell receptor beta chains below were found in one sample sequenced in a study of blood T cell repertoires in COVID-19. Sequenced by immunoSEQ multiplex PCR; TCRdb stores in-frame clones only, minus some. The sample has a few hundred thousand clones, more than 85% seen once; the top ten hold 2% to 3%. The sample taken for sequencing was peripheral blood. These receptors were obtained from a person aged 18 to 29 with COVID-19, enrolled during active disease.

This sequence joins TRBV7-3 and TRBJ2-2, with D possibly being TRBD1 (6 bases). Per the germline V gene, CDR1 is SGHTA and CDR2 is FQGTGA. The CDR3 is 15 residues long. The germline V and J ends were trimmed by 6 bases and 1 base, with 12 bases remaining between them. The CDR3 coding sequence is TGTGCCAGCAGTCCGGGACACAAGAACACCGGGGAGCTGTTTTTT. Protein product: CASSPGHKNTGELFF.

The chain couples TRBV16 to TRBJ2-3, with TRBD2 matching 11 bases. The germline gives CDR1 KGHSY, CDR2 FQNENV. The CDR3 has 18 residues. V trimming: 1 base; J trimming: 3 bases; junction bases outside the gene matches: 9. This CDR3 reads CASSQYRASGRKTDTQYF. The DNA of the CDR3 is TGTGCCAGCAGCCAATACCGGGCTAGCGGGAGGAAGACAGATACGCAGTATTTT.

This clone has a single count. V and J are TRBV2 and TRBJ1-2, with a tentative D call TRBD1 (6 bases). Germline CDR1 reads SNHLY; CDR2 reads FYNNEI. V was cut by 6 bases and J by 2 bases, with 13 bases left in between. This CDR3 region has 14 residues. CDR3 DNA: TGTGCCAGCAGCCTGGGGGGGGCAAACTATGGCTACACCTTC. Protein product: CASSLGGANYGYTF.

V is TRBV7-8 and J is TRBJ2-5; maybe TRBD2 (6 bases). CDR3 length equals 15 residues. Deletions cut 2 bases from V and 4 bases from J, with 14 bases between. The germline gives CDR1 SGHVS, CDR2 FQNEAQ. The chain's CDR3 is CASSLRPEGRETQYF. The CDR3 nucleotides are TGTGCCAGCAGCTTACGCCCGGAGGGAAGAGAGACCCAGTACTTC.

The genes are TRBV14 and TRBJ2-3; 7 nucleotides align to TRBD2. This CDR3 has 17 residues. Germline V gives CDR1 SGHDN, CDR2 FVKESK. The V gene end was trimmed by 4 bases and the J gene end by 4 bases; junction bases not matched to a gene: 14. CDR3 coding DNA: TGTGCCAGCAGCCCCCCTTGGGTTGCGGGAGTGGCAGATACGCAGTATTTT. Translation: CASSPPWVAGVADTQYF.

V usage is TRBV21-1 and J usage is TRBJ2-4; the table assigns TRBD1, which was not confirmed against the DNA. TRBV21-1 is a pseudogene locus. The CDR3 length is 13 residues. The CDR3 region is CASNHRGGYIQYF. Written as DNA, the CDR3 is TGTGCCAGCAACCACAGGGGGGGGTACATTCAGTACTTC.

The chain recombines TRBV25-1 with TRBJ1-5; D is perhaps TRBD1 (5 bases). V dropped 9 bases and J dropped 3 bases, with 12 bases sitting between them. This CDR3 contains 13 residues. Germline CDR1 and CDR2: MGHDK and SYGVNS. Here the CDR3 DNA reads TGTGCCAGTTGTGGGGGGTCCAATCAGCCCCAGCATTTT. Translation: CASCGGSNQPQHF.

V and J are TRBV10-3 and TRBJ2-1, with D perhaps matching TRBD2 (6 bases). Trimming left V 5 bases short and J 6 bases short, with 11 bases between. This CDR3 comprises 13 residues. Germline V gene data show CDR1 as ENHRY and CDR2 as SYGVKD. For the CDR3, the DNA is TGTGCCATCAGTTTGGGACTGTCCAATGAGCAGTTCTTC. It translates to CAISLGLSNEQFF.

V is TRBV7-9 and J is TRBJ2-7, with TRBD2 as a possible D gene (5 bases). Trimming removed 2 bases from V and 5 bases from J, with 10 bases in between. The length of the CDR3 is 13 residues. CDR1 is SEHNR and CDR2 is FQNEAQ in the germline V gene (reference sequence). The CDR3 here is CASSLLAANEQYF. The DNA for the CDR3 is TGTGCCAGCAGCTTACTAGCCGCAAACGAGCAGTACTTC.

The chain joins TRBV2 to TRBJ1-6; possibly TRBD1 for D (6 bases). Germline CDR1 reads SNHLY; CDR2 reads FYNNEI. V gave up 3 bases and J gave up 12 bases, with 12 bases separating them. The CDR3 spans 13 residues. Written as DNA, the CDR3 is TGTGCCAGCAGTGAGGGGGGGCTAGGACCCCTCCACTTT. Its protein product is CASSEGGLGPLHF.

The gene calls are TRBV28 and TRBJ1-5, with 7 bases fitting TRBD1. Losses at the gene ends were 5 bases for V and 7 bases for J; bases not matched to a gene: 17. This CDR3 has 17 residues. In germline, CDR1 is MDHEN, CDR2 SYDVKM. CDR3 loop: CASSQLASTGRQQPQHF. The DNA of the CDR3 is TGTGCCAGCAGTCAACTCGCCTCGACAGGGCGGCAGCAGCCCCAGCATTTT.

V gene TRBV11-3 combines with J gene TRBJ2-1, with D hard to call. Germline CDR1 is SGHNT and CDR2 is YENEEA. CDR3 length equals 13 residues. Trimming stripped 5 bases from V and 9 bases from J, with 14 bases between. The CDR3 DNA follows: TGTGCCAGCAGCGCCGACTTCGCAACTGAGCAGTTCTTC. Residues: CASSADFATEQFF.

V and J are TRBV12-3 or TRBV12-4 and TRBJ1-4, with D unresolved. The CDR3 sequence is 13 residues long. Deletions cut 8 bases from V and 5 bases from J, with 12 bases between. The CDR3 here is CASRRGANEKLFF. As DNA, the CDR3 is TGTGCCAGCCGACGGGGAGCGAATGAAAAACTGTTTTTT.

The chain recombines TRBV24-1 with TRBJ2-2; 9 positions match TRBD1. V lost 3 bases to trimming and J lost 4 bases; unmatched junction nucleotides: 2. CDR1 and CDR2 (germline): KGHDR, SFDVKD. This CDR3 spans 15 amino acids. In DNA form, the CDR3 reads TGTGCCACCAGTGATCGGGGACAGGGCACCGGGGAGCTGTTTTTT. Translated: CATSDRGQGTGELFF.